This T cell receptor (beta chain) was profiled in a study of type 1 regulatory T cells. In regard to this clonotype: The antigen is undetermined.

Germline loops: CDR1 SGHAT, CDR2 FQNNGV. V lost 5 bases to trimming and J lost 0 bases, with 15 bases between them. The CDR3 contains 16 residues. TCRdb passed the reads through MiXCR, listing each CDR3 protein once. The data show tens of thousands of distinct CDR3 sequences, over 55% seen once. T-allo10 cells from the graft donor were described as anergic, host-alloantigen-specific, and alloantigen-specific suppressors. The receptor was isolated from a human donor in good health. This sequence joins TRBV11-2 and TRBJ2-3, with D possibly being TRBD1 (5 bases). The source material was cultured T cells, either the whole culture or a sorted T cell fraction (not recorded which). Subset given: Tr1-enriched cell product generated in vitro against host alloantigens. The CDR3 coding sequence is TGTGCCAGCAGCGTTAGGGGCGCAGGGAGCACAGATACGCAGTATTTT. The encoded protein is CASSVRGAGSTDTQYF.